These 5 T cell receptor beta chains originate from one sample sequenced in a study of TIL therapy for anti-PD-1-resistant metastatic lung cancer. Time point here: pre-treatment sample, taken before nivolumab and TIL therapy. The libraries were made with immunoSEQ v3. Some clones are missing from TCRdb's copy, which holds only in-frame ones; the method was immunoSEQ multiplex PCR. The profile covers about 50,000 clones, with approximately 83% appearing a single time and about 5% taken by the ten largest. Sequencing was performed on blood, taken at baseline. The receptors were sampled from a person aged 25-80 years with non-small cell lung cancer.

The V and J genes are TRBV7-2 and TRBJ2-3, with 11 bases fitting TRBD2. Germline loops: CDR1 SGHTA, CDR2 FQGNSA. V was pared by 5 bases and J by 3 bases, with 4 bases of the junction left unmatched. This CDR3 has 15 residues. The DNA of the CDR3 is TGTGCCAGCAGCACTCGACTAGCGGGGACAGATACGCAGTATTTT. The encoded protein is CASSTRLAGTDTQYF.

The chain combines TRBV19 with TRBJ1-1; 7 bases align to TRBD1. Unmatched junction bases numbered 2, after V lost 3 bases and J lost 4 bases. Germline V CDR1 and CDR2: LNHDA, SQIVND (reference sequence). CDR3 length: 13 residues. The CDR3 loop is CASSMRGLTEAFF. CDR3 sequence (DNA): TGTGCCAGTAGTATGAGGGGGCTCACTGAAGCTTTCTTT.

This clone turned up a few times. The chain links TRBV27 to TRBJ1-5; D is perhaps TRBD1 (5 bases). This CDR3 comprises 14 residues. Trimming shortened V by 3 bases and J by 15 bases, and 21 bases separated the two germline ends. Germline V gives CDR1 MNHEY, CDR2 SMNVEV (reference sequence). The CDR3 nucleotides read TGTGCCAGCAGTTTGGGACTTTTGGTAGTCCTATGGCATTTT. Its translation: CASSLGLLVVLWHF.

The V gene is TRBV30, the J gene TRBJ1-1; TRBD1 matches at 9 bases. The CDR3 contains 14 residues. From germline, CDR1 is GTSNPN and CDR2 SVGIG (reference sequence). Trimming removed 4 bases from V and 4 bases from J; junction bases left unmatched: 7. The CDR3 protein is CAWTGDRGATEAFF. CDR3 bases: TGTGCCTGGACGGGAGACAGGGGGGCCACTGAAGCTTTCTTT.

Of note for this clone: Other nucleotide sequences in the sample specify the same CDR3. The genes are TRBV18 and TRBJ1-5, with a weak D call TRBD1 (5 bases). With 3 bases removed from V and 5 bases from J, the gap between germline ends came to 8 bases. This CDR3 is 13 amino acids long. CDR1 is KGHSH and CDR2 is LQKENI in the germline V gene. CDR3 sequence (DNA): TGTGCCAGCTCACCGGGACGGGATCAGCCCCAGCATTTT. It is translated as CASSPGRDQPQHF.